The clone carrying this T cell receptor beta chain was detected ten times or more. These data originate in a study of neurological immune-mediated disorders. V was trimmed by 2 bases and J by 0 bases, leaving 2 bases between them. The CDR3 sequence is 13 residues long. Germline V gene data show CDR1 as SGHTA and CDR2 as FQGNSA. MiXCR, run by TCRdb on the 5' RACE reads, gives a single entry per CDR3 protein. The profile shows roughly 42,000 distinct CDR3 sequences, roughly 14% of them singletons. Time point reported: longitudinal time-point 3. Blood bank volunteers in Maryland, USA, served as healthy controls.

The specimen was PBMCs. This clonotype originated in a man younger than 45 in good health. The chain combines TRBV7-2 with TRBJ1-5; no firm D call. CDR3 sequence reads: CASSLHSNQPQHF. The CDR3 DNA sequence: TGTGCCAGCAGCTTACATAGCAATCAGCCCCAGCATTTT.